This T cell receptor beta chain was captured in a study of monozygotic twins with inflammatory bowel disease (dated by TCRdb to between 2018 and 2020). At the level of the whole study: In total, around 30 monozygotic twin pairs made up the full study: 19 Danish pairs, all IBD-discordant, plus nine German pairs, of which four were IBD-concordant and five were IBD-discordant. Within discordant pairs, disease-associated traits were sought mainly by comparing IBD patients with their genetically identical healthy co-twins. Each individual had, on average, about 151 000 unique TCRalpha sequences and 181 000 unique TCRbeta sequences available for analysis. Overall study outcomes, separate from this receptor: Compared with healthy twins, IBD patients had fewer clonotypes in common with other individuals, a difference most pronounced in patients showing signs of disease activity. Different T cell subtypes could not be distinguished in the analysis. No difference in repertoire similarity was observed between concordant and discordant twins, possibly owing to limited statistical power. IBD patients had lower TCRbeta repertoire diversity, measured by the inverse Simpson index, than their healthy co-twins. The results gave no support for a single strong signal or clonotype linked to IBD. Background noise and inter-individual variability may have been introduced into the repertoires by the differing immunosuppressive treatments among patients.

The library was built by means of 5' RACE. The input for every TCR library was 3500 ng of total RNA. For each sample, cDNA synthesis with SMARTScribe reverse transcriptase was split into eight separate reactions. During cDNA synthesis, template switching introduced unique molecular identifiers that contained a 6-nucleotide sample barcode. Amplification of TCRalpha and TCRbeta cDNA involved two nested PCRs of 16 and 9 cycles, and each PCR was followed by bead purification. Before amplification, cDNA was treated with uracil DNA-glycosylase and purified using the QIAquick PCR purification kit. The second PCR was the step at which Illumina TruSeq-compatible adapters and sample-specific barcodes were added. TapeStation and Qubit were used to check library quality and concentration, and 4 to 6 ng of each library was pooled. Sequencing of the pooled libraries was done on an Illumina HiSeq2500 single-index Rapid Run using custom sequencing primers and 2 x 100 bp reads. In the source study's methods: PCR and sequencing errors were corrected by UMI-based consensus assembly using MiGEC version 1.2.6. MiXCR version 2.1.1 handled V(D)J alignment, clonotype assembly and CDR3 extraction. Gene usage, clonotype sharing and MAIT/NKT TCR abundance were normalised by analysing the top 1000, 10 000 and 20 000 clonotypes per sample. After downsampling to 27 000 UMIs, diversity was calculated as the inverse Simpson index using the vegan R package. Paired Mann-Whitney U tests on discordant twin pairs were used, with Benjamini-Hochberg multiple-testing correction. Once TCRdb had reprocessed the reads, it stored one entry per CDR3 protein sequence and supplied no DNA. The V and J calls follow TCRdb's processing rather than the paper's. This specimen's table enumerates about 380,000 distinct CDR3 sequences. The top ten hold about 2.5% of the sample.

From each donor, an approximately 2.4 ml peripheral blood sample was collected into PAXgene tubes and kept at -80 degrees C. Without any T cell sorting, total RNA was extracted from whole blood using the PAXgene blood miRNA kit on an automated QIAcube. Deep TCRalpha and TCRbeta repertoire profiling with unique molecular barcoding was performed on peripheral blood of monozygotic twin pairs concordant or discordant for inflammatory bowel disease. Smoking habits were recorded for all twin pairs, with individuals classified as current, former or never smokers. As regards this clonotype: The antigen it recognizes is unknown.

The cysteine opens and the phenylalanine closes a CDR3 of 11 amino acids. DNA is not on record. Reading the germline V gene gives CDR1 SNHLY and CDR2 FYNNEI. The source of this sequence is a human donor with ulcerative colitis or Crohn's disease, or a healthy co-twin of an affected twin (not recorded which). What was sequenced was blood. In this chain, TRBV2 is recombined with TRBJ2-7; TCRdb's D call, TRBD2, is unchecked because there is no DNA. The CDR3 corresponds to CASTFGRSQYF.